These 20 T cell receptor beta chains originate from one sample sequenced in a study of blood T cell repertoires in COVID-19. This table comes from immunoSEQ multiplex PCR, and its TCRdb copy is limited to in-frame clones, with some not included. The sample records 190,000 or so clones, around 86% being singletons. Input material: peripheral blood. These receptors came from a middle-aged man with active or convalescent COVID-19.

The chain links TRBV18 to TRBJ2-7; 8 bases line up with TRBD1. The CDR3 is 15 residues long. Germline V CDR1 and CDR2: KGHSH, LQKENI. With 3 bases clipped from V and 3 bases from J, the junction kept 7 bases outside the gene matches. CDR3 sequence reads: CASSPWDRSHYEQYF. CDR3 DNA sequence: TGTGCCAGCTCACCTTGGGACAGGAGCCACTACGAGCAGTACTTC.

The table lists this clone with a few counts. This rearrangement joins TRBV27 to TRBJ1-1; the match to TRBD1 covers 7 bases. J gave up 1 base and V 2 bases, and 7 bases lay outside the gene matches. This CDR3 has 16 residues. CDR1 is MNHEY, CDR2 SMNVEV, per germline (reference sequence). The CDR3 DNA reads TGTGCCAGCAGTTTAACGACGACAGGGAAGAACACTGAAGCTTTCTTT. It translates to CASSLTTTGKNTEAFF.

The V gene is TRBV10-3, the J gene TRBJ2-3, with no clear D. V lost 3 bases and J lost 0, with 10 bases in between. This CDR3 has 15 residues. Germline V gene sequence: CDR1 ENHRY, CDR2 SYGVKD. CDR3 in amino acids: CAISDFGRSTDTQYF. The CDR3 nucleotides read TGTGCCATCAGTGATTTTGGGCGTAGCACAGATACGCAGTATTTT.

The gene calls are TRBV5-8 and TRBJ2-6; 8 bases are a match to TRBD1. The CDR3 consists of 16 residues. Germline V CDR1 and CDR2: SGHTS, YDEGEE. The trim removed 4 bases at V and 4 bases at J, leaving 7 bases unmatched. The CDR3 sequence is CASSASQGAGANVLTF. As DNA, the CDR3 is TGTGCCAGCAGCGCCAGCCAGGGGGCCGGGGCCAACGTCCTGACTTTC.

J is TRBJ2-7 and V is TRBV15, with 7 bases matching TRBD2. V shed 0 bases and J 5 bases; nucleotides not matched to a gene: 10. CDR3 length equals 16 residues. Germline lookup yields CDR1 LNHNV and CDR2 YYDKDF (reference sequence). The CDR3 spells CATSRDGPAGRDEQYF. CDR3 DNA sequence: TGTGCCACCAGCAGAGATGGTCCGGCGGGGAGGGACGAGCAGTACTTC.

This rearrangement joins TRBV10-3 to TRBJ2-6, with D maybe TRBD2 (6 bases). The CDR3 has 16 residues. Germline CDR1 is ENHRY and CDR2 is SYGVKD. The V end lost 2 bases, the J end lost 2 bases, and 10 bases lay between the germline ends. Here the CDR3 reads CAISEPPGAGANVLTF. DNA for the CDR3: TGTGCCATCAGTGAGCCCCCGGGGGCTGGGGCCAACGTCCTGACTTTC.

This chain uses TRBV11-3 with TRBJ1-1; tentatively, D is TRBD1 (6 bases). Germline CDR1 and CDR2: SGHNT and YENEEA. This CDR3 has 14 amino acids. The V end was cut by 1 base, the J end by 3 bases, with 9 bases between. In DNA, the CDR3 is TGTGCCAGCAGCTTAGGGCGGGGGCACACTGAAGCTTTCTTT. Protein: CASSLGRGHTEAFF.

J is TRBJ2-5 and V is TRBV5-4, with a weak D call TRBD1 (6 bases). V shed 7 bases and J shed 2 bases, with 15 bases lying between them. The germline V gene has CDR1 SGHNT and CDR2 YYREEE (reference sequence). CDR3 size: 14 residues. This CDR3 is CASGGFTGQETQYF. In DNA, the CDR3 is TGTGCCAGCGGGGGTTTTACAGGGCAAGAGACCCAGTACTTC.

This sequence joins TRBV18 and TRBJ2-1; a possible D gene is TRBD1 (5 bases). CDR3 length: 13 amino acids. Trimming stripped 3 bases from V and 8 bases from J, with 11 bases between. Germline V CDR1 and CDR2: KGHSH, LQKENI. The DNA of the CDR3 is TGTGCCAGCTCACCCTACCAACAGGATGAGCAGTTCTTC. Residues: CASSPYQQDEQFF.

The chain has TRBV23-1 and TRBJ2-5; 8 nucleotides line up with TRBD1. Being an ORF, TRBV23-1 has a function that is uncertain. The CDR3 totals 14 residues. The junction had 6 bases not matched to a gene; V was cut back by 4 bases and J by 5 bases. The CDR3 DNA reads as TGCGCCAGCAGTCTTCCGGACAGGGACGAGACCCAGTACTTC. Encoded protein: CASSLPDRDETQYF.

The chain carries TRBV25-1 and TRBJ2-7, with 10 bases matching TRBD1. Germline CDR1 and CDR2: MGHDK and SYGVNS. The CDR3 contains 13 residues. V dropped 4 bases and J dropped 5; count of bases not matched to a gene: 2. The CDR3 sequence is CASSGGQGDEQYF. The CDR3, as DNA: TGTGCCAGCAGTGGAGGACAGGGGGACGAGCAGTACTTC.

The chain uses TRBV6-1 and TRBJ2-2, with TRBD2 matching 8 bases. V lost 4 bases, J lost 6 bases, and 10 bases stayed unmatched. Germline values: CDR1 MNHNS, CDR2 SASEGT. The CDR3 contains 16 residues. The CDR3 loop is CASSGFGGAIAGELFF. Written as DNA, the CDR3 is TGTGCCAGCAGTGGATTCGGGGGGGCCATAGCCGGGGAGCTGTTTTTT.

The chain carries TRBV7-2 and TRBJ2-7; 8 bases fit TRBD2. CDR1 is SGHTA and CDR2 is FQGNSA in the germline V gene. CDR3 size: 16 residues. The junction had 5 bases not matched to a gene; V was cut back by 0 bases and J by 1 base. CDR3 loop: CASSLARGGGSYEQYF. In nucleotides, the CDR3 is TGTGCCAGCAGCTTAGCACGGGGGGGCGGGTCCTACGAGCAGTACTTC.

The chain links TRBV7-9 to TRBJ1-1; TRBD1 aligns across 8 bases. The V gene's germline CDR1 is SEHNR and CDR2 FQNEAQ (reference sequence). V lost 4 bases, J lost 4 bases, and 8 bases stayed unmatched. CDR3 size: 15 residues. The CDR3 DNA reads TGTGCCAGCAGCTCGACAGGGGCATCAATCACTGAAGCTTTCTTT. This codes for CASSSTGASITEAFF.

The chain combines TRBV29-1 with TRBJ1-1; perhaps TRBD1 as D (6 bases). Germline V gene data show CDR1 as SQVTM and CDR2 as ANQGSEA. CDR3 length equals 13 residues. V was shortened by 7 bases and J by 0 bases, with 12 bases between the two germline ends. The CDR3 DNA reads TGCAGCGGATCGGGACACTTGAACACTGAAGCTTTCTTT. It encodes CSGSGHLNTEAFF.

The chain combines TRBV4-1 with TRBJ2-1; 11 nucleotides align to TRBD2. The V gene end was trimmed by 3 bases and the J gene end by 7 bases; junction bases not matched to a gene: 5. The CDR3 spans 15 residues. Germline V CDR1 and CDR2: MGHRA, YSYEKL. DNA of the CDR3: TGCGCCAGCAGCCAGTTAGCGGGGGGGATAAATGAGCAGTTCTTC. Protein product: CASSQLAGGINEQFF.

In its sample, this clone was seen once. This chain joins TRBV6-1 and TRBJ2-7; TRBD2 agrees at 8 bases. The CDR3 is made up of 16 amino acids. Germline loops: CDR1 MNHNS, CDR2 SASEGT. The ends lost 3 bases at V and 0 bases at J; junction bases unmatched: 7. For the CDR3, the DNA is TGTGCCAGCAGTGACTTCGGGGGGGTCGGCTCCTACGAGCAGTACTTC. This sequence encodes CASSDFGGVGSYEQYF.

This chain connects TRBV24-1 to TRBJ1-2, with a possible D match to TRBD1 (5 bases). V lost 2 bases and J 4 bases, leaving 13 bases between the germline ends. Germline loops: CDR1 KGHDR, CDR2 SFDVKD. The CDR3 contains 15 residues. The CDR3 bases are TGTGCCACCAGTGATTCGCTCAGGGTTAGCTATGGCTACACCTTC. It yields the protein CATSDSLRVSYGYTF.

The chain has TRBV11-2 and TRBJ1-2, with TRBD1 matching 8 bases. The CDR3 spans 13 residues. Germline CDR1 is SGHAT and CDR2 is FQNNGV. The V gene end was trimmed by 5 bases and the J gene end by 6 bases; junction bases not matched to a gene: 5. CDR3 in amino acids: CASSRPGGDGYTF. The CDR3 DNA reads TGTGCCAGCAGCCGTCCAGGGGGCGATGGCTACACCTTC. Full variable domain (rest looked up from reference TRBV11-2 and TRBJ1-2): EAGVAQSPRYKIIEKRQSVAFWCNPISGHATLYWYQQILGQGPKLLIQFQNNGVVDDSQLPKDRFSAERLKGVDSTLKIQPAKLEDSAVYLCASSRPGGDGYTFGSGTRLTVV.

The chain couples TRBV24-1 to TRBJ1-2, with 7 positions matching TRBD1. The V gene end was trimmed by 7 bases and the J gene end by 1 base; junction bases not matched to a gene: 8. The CDR3 is 15 residues long. Germline CDR1 and CDR2: KGHDR and SFDVKD. This CDR3 is CATSPGSGGNYGYTF. CDR3 sequence (DNA): TGTGCCACCAGCCCAGGCTCAGGGGGTAACTATGGCTACACCTTC.